The TCR beta chain under discussion was sequenced for a study of beta chain features in type 1 diabetes. Expressed TCRB transcripts got sequenced, as all isolated RNA was reverse transcribed. Profiled with immunoSEQ multiplex PCR; TCRdb holds only in-frame clones, not every one. There are over 650,000 clones in the sample; about 14% occur only once, and 0.035% to 0.045% lies in the top ten. Germline CDR1 MGHDK, CDR2 SYGVNS. The V segment lost 6 bases and the J segment 5 bases; nucleotides outside the gene matches: 11. The CDR3 consists of 16 residues. The table lists this clone with a few counts. Its antigen remains unknown. Regarding the study as a whole: TCRB CDR3s were moderately but significantly shorter in Type 1 diabetes patients in all four CD4+ subsets. The analysis here could not establish whether HLA type shapes TCRB rearrangement. VDJ junctions in type 1 diabetes patients carried more deletions and fewer insertions. Compared to healthy donors, patients appeared to have naive, central memory and Treg TCRB repertoires that were more alike.

This receptor was taken from a man aged 18 to 30 with type 1 diabetes. The sequenced sample was naive CD4+ T cells from blood. This chain links TRBV25-1 with TRBJ2-1, with 9 bases aligning to TRBD1. CDR3 bases: TGTGCCAGCAGCTTCTCCGGGGGACAGGGAAACAATGAGCAGTTCTTC. Amino acids: CASSFSGGQGNNEQFF.